This T cell receptor (beta chain) was found in a study of blood T cells in healthy people across ages. Study-level findings and limits: Researchers said unsorted PBMCs prevented a conclusive naive versus antigen-experienced comparison.

A remark on this clonotype: What it binds is not known.

Then a second PCR, running roughly 6 to 12 cycles, was carried out with a sample-barcoded 5' primer and a J-beta primer mix. Unique molecular identifiers of 12 random nucleotides labeled each cDNA. One entry per CDR3 protein, called by TCRdb with MiXCR from the 5' RACE reads. The repertoire holds about 1.6 million distinct CDR3 sequences, with 30% to 35% as singletons. The sequence derives from a woman aged 25 to 39 in good health. The source material was blood.

For the CDR3, the DNA is TGTGCCAGCAGTTTAGGGAAAAACGAGCAGTACTTC. This sequence encodes CASSLGKNEQYF. The V and J genes are TRBV27 and TRBJ2-7; no clear D. Trimming pared 2 bases from V and 5 bases from J, leaving 7 bases between. Germline CDR1 and CDR2: MNHEY and SMNVEV (reference sequence). The CDR3 is 12 amino acids.